One and the same sample provided the 3 T cell receptor beta chains below, sequenced in a study of beta chain features in type 1 diabetes. The entirety of the isolated RNA underwent reverse transcription, so expressed TCRB transcripts were sequenced. This table comes from immunoSEQ multiplex PCR, and its TCRdb copy is limited to in-frame clones, with some not included. This sample yields under 450,000 clones, of which about 15% are seen a single time; roughly 0.038% belongs to the top ten. Sequenced input: naive CD4+ T cells from blood. These receptors were obtained from a man aged 30-40 years in good health.

This clone turned up a few times. The chain recombines TRBV9 with TRBJ2-5; 7 nucleotides line up with TRBD1. With V trimmed by 3 bases and J by 2 bases, 1 base remained unmatched. CDR1 and CDR2 (germline): SGDLS, YYNGEE. This CDR3 is 13 amino acids long. Here the CDR3 reads CASSAGQQETQYF. CDR3 DNA: TGTGCCAGCAGCGCGGGACAGCAAGAGACCCAGTACTTC.

There are a few counts of this clone. This rearrangement joins TRBV2 to TRBJ2-1, with D tentatively TRBD1 or TRBD2 (5 bases each). Germline V gives CDR1 SNHLY, CDR2 FYNNEI. Trimming cost V 2 bases and J 8 bases, with 10 bases left between them. There are 13 residues in the CDR3. CDR3 nucleotides: TGTGCCAGCAGTGAATTTGGGGGAGATGAGCAGTTCTTC. Translating gives CASSEFGGDEQFF.

There are a few counts of this clone. The CDR3 DNA is TGTGCCAGCAGCGTAACTAGCGGGGGCCTCTTTCCCTTACCAGATACGCAGTATTTT. This codes for CASSVTSGGLFPLPDTQYF. The J gene is TRBJ2-3, the V gene TRBV9; 11 positions match TRBD2. Germline CDR1 is SGDLS and CDR2 is YYNGEE. V dropped 1 base and J dropped 4; count of bases not matched to a gene: 14. The CDR3 sequence is 19 residues long.